The 5 T cell receptor beta chains given below trace back to one sample, sequenced in a study of blood T cell repertoires in COVID-19. Repertoires were generated with immunoSEQ multiplex PCR, while TCRdb's copy carries only in-frame clones and drops some. The table records about 190,000 clones, about four fifths of them present only once. Input material: peripheral blood. These receptor sequences come from a man in his sixties with acute or convalescent COVID-19.

This clone has a single count. This chain links TRBV12-3 or TRBV12-4 with TRBJ1-1; D might be TRBD1 (5 bases). The CDR3 consists of 13 residues. Trimming took 6 bases from V and 2 from J, leaving 10 bases between them. The CDR3 nucleotides are TGTGCCAGCAGCCAGGGCCTAAACACTGAAGCTTTCTTT. This encodes CASSQGLNTEAFF.

CDR3 in amino acids: CASRQGALNIQYF. The CDR3 region has the DNA TGTGCCAGCAGACAGGGGGCGTTAAACATTCAGTACTTC. The J gene is TRBJ2-4, the V gene TRBV6-5, with 9 nucleotides matching TRBD1. Germline V lookup: CDR1 MNHEY, CDR2 SVGAGI. Trimming cost V 6 bases and J 6 bases; bases outside gene matches: 3. This CDR3 comprises 13 residues.

V and J are TRBV7-3 and TRBJ2-1, with 9 nucleotides matching TRBD2. Germline CDR1 reads SGHTA; CDR2 reads FQGTGA. CDR3 length: 15 amino acids. With V trimmed by 2 bases and J by 7 bases, 6 bases remained unmatched. The CDR3 sequence: CASSLAGGPGNEQFF. The CDR3 nucleotides read TGTGCCAGCAGCTTAGCGGGAGGGCCGGGTAATGAGCAGTTCTTC.

The table lists this clone with a count of one. V gene TRBV4-2 combines with J gene TRBJ1-4; possible D gene TRBD1, 5 bases. V lost 1 base and J 4 bases, leaving 10 bases between the germline ends. The CDR3 contains 15 residues. CDR1 LGHNA and CDR2 YNFKEQ come from the germline V gene. CDR3 nucleotides: TGTGCCAGCAGCCAAGTACCAGGGATTAATGAAAAACTGTTTTTT. Translated: CASSQVPGINEKLFF.

This chain connects TRBV5-8 to TRBJ1-1; the D is unclear. CDR1 is SGHTS, CDR2 YDEGEE, per germline. V shed 0 bases and J shed 1 base, with 10 bases lying between them. The CDR3 length is 15 residues. The CDR3 spells CASSLARSWNTEAFF. CDR3 in DNA: TGTGCCAGCAGCTTGGCGCGGTCTTGGAACACTGAAGCTTTCTTT.